Presented here are 26 T cell receptor beta chains from one specimen sequenced in a study of cytomegalovirus exposure and HLA in healthy donors. The PCR was carried out with 60 Vbeta primers and 13 Jbeta primers. TCRdb's table, derived via immunoSEQ multiplex PCR, lists solely in-frame clones and lacks some. This table has under 200,000 clones, roughly 79% appearing once. The material sequenced was PBMCs. Source of these receptors: a woman between 45 and 65 years old in good health and CMV-seropositive.

V usage is TRBV11-2 and J usage is TRBJ1-2, with a weak D call TRBD1 (5 bases). The length of the CDR3 is 16 residues. The V and J ends lost 1 base and 4 bases respectively, with 16 bases between them. Germline V gene sequence: CDR1 SGHAT, CDR2 FQNNGV. CDR3 sequence reads: CASSLVGPGDGYGYTF. The CDR3 DNA is TGTGCCAGCAGCTTAGTGGGGCCGGGGGACGGCTATGGCTACACCTTC. Full variable domain (outside the CDR3, taken from reference TRBV11-2 and TRBJ1-2): EAGVAQSPRYKIIEKRQSVAFWCNPISGHATLYWYQQILGQGPKLLIQFQNNGVVDDSQLPKDRFSAERLKGVDSTLKIQPAKLEDSAVYLCASSLVGPGDGYGYTFGSGTRLTVV.

This clone was seen once. This chain connects TRBV5-1 to TRBJ2-2; D gene unclear. V dropped 2 bases and J dropped 1 base, with 12 bases sitting between them. This CDR3 has 16 residues. Looked up from germline, CDR1 is SGHRS and CDR2 is YFSETQ. CDR3 region: CASSLLAEMNTGELFF. CDR3 DNA sequence: TGCGCCAGCAGCTTATTGGCGGAGATGAACACCGGGGAGCTGTTTTTT.

V and J are TRBV21-1 and TRBJ1-1. TRBV21-1 has pseudogene status. The CDR3 length is 15 residues. The CDR3 protein is CASSRPTRGWTEAFF. The CDR3 bases are TGTGCCAGCAGCCGCCCGACCCGGGGTTGGACTGAAGCTTTCTTT.

The chain combines TRBV4-2 with TRBJ2-2; no reliable D call. The V and J ends lost 0 bases and 8 bases respectively, with 10 bases between them. Germline values: CDR1 LGHNA, CDR2 YNFKEQ. The CDR3 consists of 14 residues. The CDR3: CASSQDQRAGELFF. CDR3 nucleotides: TGTGCCAGCAGCCAAGATCAACGCGCTGGGGAGCTGTTTTTT.

The CDR3 nucleotides read TGCGCCAGCAGCTTGGACAGTGACAATGAGCAGTTCTTC. Amino acids: CASSLDSDNEQFF. The chain recombines TRBV5-1 with TRBJ2-1; D is uncertain. CDR1 is SGHRS, CDR2 YFSETQ, per germline. This CDR3 spans 13 amino acids. Trimming stripped 0 bases from V and 5 bases from J, with 6 bases between.

The chain recombines TRBV18 with TRBJ2-7, with 7 bases matching TRBD1. The CDR3 has 14 residues. V lost 3 bases, J lost 2 bases, and 4 bases stayed unmatched. Germline lookup yields CDR1 KGHSH and CDR2 LQKENI. CDR3 residues: CASSPPQGTYEQYF. Here the CDR3 DNA reads TGTGCCAGCTCACCGCCACAGGGGACCTACGAGCAGTACTTC.

This clone was recorded a few times. The chain has TRBV19 and TRBJ2-2, with D possibly being TRBD1 (7 bases). The length of the CDR3 is 15 residues. Germline assignment: CDR1 LNHDA and CDR2 SQIVND (reference sequence). Trimming took off 5 bases at V and 6 bases at J, with 16 bases between the two ends. This CDR3 reads CASSWGETGSGELFF. As DNA, the CDR3 is TGTGCCAGTAGTTGGGGGGAGACAGGGTCCGGGGAGCTGTTTTTT.

The V and J genes are TRBV18 and TRBJ2-7; the D gene is possibly TRBD1 (6 bases). The V gene's germline CDR1 is KGHSH and CDR2 LQKENI. CDR3 length: 15 residues. The V end was cut by 2 bases, the J end by 0 bases, with 11 bases between. The CDR3 DNA reads as TGTGCCAGCTCACCAGACGGGACAAGCTCCTACGAGCAGTACTTC. Its translation: CASSPDGTSSYEQYF. The whole variable domain, remainder taken from reference TRBV18 and TRBJ2-7, is NAGVMQNPRHLVRRRGQEARLRCSPMKGHSHVYWYRQLPEEGLKFMVYLQKENIIDESGMPKERFSAEFPKEGPSILRIQQVVRGDSAAYFCASSPDGTSSYEQYFGPGTRLTVT.

This chain joins TRBV19 and TRBJ2-2, with D possibly matching TRBD2 (7 bases). Germline V gives CDR1 LNHDA, CDR2 SQIVND (reference sequence). The CDR3 is 18 residues long. Trimming took off 6 bases at V and 1 base at J, with 21 bases between the two ends. The CDR3 protein is CASRPSRGGEVNTGELFF. The CDR3 DNA is TGTGCCAGTAGGCCTTCGAGGGGGGGCGAGGTGAACACCGGGGAGCTGTTTTTT. Filled out from reference TRBV19 and TRBJ2-2, the complete variable domain reads DGGITQSPKYLFRKEGQNVTLSCEQNLNHDAMYWYRQDPGQGLRLIYYSQIVNDFQKGDIAEGYSVSREKKESFPLTVTSAQKNPTAFYLCASRPSRGGEVNTGELFFGEGSRLTVL.

The CDR3 reads CASSSLQGSTDIQYF. The CDR3 DNA sequence: TGTGCCAGCAGCTCCCTCCAGGGGTCCACGGACATTCAGTACTTC. The rearrangement joins TRBV11-2 to TRBJ2-4; the D gene is possibly TRBD1 (6 bases). The CDR3 covers 15 residues. Germline V gene data show CDR1 as SGHAT and CDR2 as FQNNGV. Deletions cut 4 bases from V and 8 bases from J, with 18 bases between.

The chain uses TRBV27 and TRBJ1-2, with 8 bases that match TRBD1. V trimming: 2 bases; J trimming: 2 bases; junction bases outside the gene matches: 13. Germline V gene sequence: CDR1 MNHEY, CDR2 SMNVEV (reference sequence). This CDR3 has 18 residues. CDR3 sequence reads: CASSLRIPRAGGNYGYTF. DNA for the CDR3: TGTGCCAGCAGTTTAAGAATCCCGCGTGCAGGGGGCAACTATGGCTACACCTTC.

This chain connects TRBV5-6 to TRBJ1-2; 7 bases map to TRBD1. The CDR3 loop spans 15 amino acids. V shed 0 bases and J 1 base; nucleotides not matched to a gene: 3. Germline lookup yields CDR1 SGHDT and CDR2 YYEEEE. Here the CDR3 DNA reads TGTGCCAGCAGCTTGGCGGGGACAGTTAACTATGGCTACACCTTC. This gives the protein CASSLAGTVNYGYTF.

The genes are TRBV9 and TRBJ1-2; TRBD1 aligns across 8 bases. The length of the CDR3 is 14 residues. Trimming took 4 bases from V and 1 from J; bases not matched to a gene: 3. The germline gives CDR1 SGDLS, CDR2 YYNGEE. The CDR3 nucleotides read TGTGCCAGCAGCTTGACAGGGGATAACTATGGCTACACCTTC. This translates into CASSLTGDNYGYTF.

As for this clone: An end of the junction does not agree with germline; a read error may underlie this. Additional DNA sequences in this sample encode the identical CDR3. V usage is TRBV4-3 and J usage is TRBJ2-2; 9 bases align to TRBD2. The CDR3 has 17 residues. The germline V gene encodes CDR1 LGHNA and CDR2 YSLEER. The CDR3 protein is CASSQSPSGANTGELFF. For the CDR3, the DNA is TGCGCCAGCAGCCAAAGTCCTAGCGGGGCGAACACCGGAGAGCTGTTTTTT.

This chain connects TRBV28 to TRBJ1-2; D gene uncertain. Germline-derived CDR1 and CDR2 are MDHEN and SYDVKM. This CDR3 contains 17 residues. The ends were cut back, 6 bases at V and 0 bases at J, with 20 bases in the middle. The CDR3 loop reads CASSSSGWKPTNYGYTF. The CDR3 DNA sequence: TGTGCCAGCAGCTCCTCGGGGTGGAAGCCAACTAACTATGGCTACACCTTC.

The rearrangement joins TRBV18 to TRBJ2-1, with a weak D call TRBD1 (6 bases). CDR1 is KGHSH and CDR2 is LQKENI in the germline V gene. The CDR3 covers 13 residues. Trimming shortened V by 6 bases and J by 9 bases, and 15 bases separated the two germline ends. The CDR3 DNA reads TGTGCCAGCTCGCAGGGGTCGGGTGGTGAGCAGTTCTTC. Its translation: CASSQGSGGEQFF.

This clone has just one count. The chain recombines TRBV5-4 with TRBJ1-1; D perhaps matches TRBD1 (5 bases). CDR1 SGHNT and CDR2 YYREEE come from the germline V gene (reference sequence). This CDR3 contains 13 residues. The ends were cut back, 4 bases at V and 1 base at J, with 8 bases in the middle. This CDR3 is CASSPGQNTEAFF. In DNA, the CDR3 is TGTGCCAGCAGCCCTGGACAGAACACTGAAGCTTTCTTT.

V is TRBV6-5 and J is TRBJ1-1; D unclear. In germline, CDR1 is MNHEY, CDR2 SVGAGI. The V end lost 0 bases, the J end lost 10 bases, and 15 bases lay between the germline ends. This CDR3 is built from 14 residues. The CDR3 protein is CASSYSAPAFGAFF. CDR3 sequence (DNA): TGTGCCAGCAGTTACTCAGCCCCCGCCTTTGGAGCTTTCTTT.

This clone has just one count. The rearrangement links TRBV29-1 to TRBJ2-2; weak D call: TRBD2 (6 bases). This CDR3 region has 13 residues. In germline, CDR1 is SQVTM, CDR2 ANQGSEA. V was shortened by 3 bases and J by 6 bases, with 11 bases between the two germline ends. The CDR3 nucleotides are TGCAGCGTTGATACTAGCAGGGCCGGGGAGCTGTTTTTT. Translated, it gives CSVDTSRAGELFF.

This clone is a singleton in its sample. This chain joins TRBV18 and TRBJ2-1; 14 bases map to TRBD2. Germline trimming cut 3 bases from V and 8 bases from J; bases unmatched to any gene: 6. CDR3 length: 16 amino acids. The germline V gene encodes CDR1 KGHSH and CDR2 LQKENI. DNA for the CDR3: TGTGCCAGCTCACCGACTAGCGGGGGGGCAGTGGATGAGCAGTTCTTC. Its protein product is CASSPTSGGAVDEQFF.

This clone was seen just once. V gene TRBV19 combines with J gene TRBJ2-1; 14 positions match TRBD2. CDR1 LNHDA and CDR2 SQIVND come from the germline V gene (reference sequence). The CDR3 length is 16 residues. V dropped 5 bases and J dropped 8; count of bases not matched to a gene: 8. The CDR3 bases are TGTGCCAGTAGTCAGGGACTAGCGGGAGTCGGGGATGAGCAGTTCTTC. Protein: CASSQGLAGVGDEQFF.

V usage is TRBV5-6 and J usage is TRBJ2-1, with 9 nucleotides matching TRBD2. This CDR3 has 15 residues. With V trimmed by 0 bases and J by 4 bases, 2 bases remained unmatched. The germline V gene has CDR1 SGHDT and CDR2 YYEEEE. The CDR3 is CASSLESGRYNEQFF. The CDR3 bases are TGTGCCAGCAGCTTGGAAAGCGGGAGGTACAATGAGCAGTTCTTC.

The rearrangement links TRBV27 to TRBJ1-5; possibly TRBD1 for D (5 bases). Per germline, CDR1 MNHEY and CDR2 SMNVEV (reference sequence). The length of the CDR3 is 14 residues. V lost 2 bases, J lost 6 bases, and 11 bases lay in between. The CDR3 reads CASSLGRDGQPQHF. The CDR3, as DNA: TGTGCCAGCAGTTTAGGCAGGGATGGTCAGCCCCAGCATTTT.

The V and J genes are TRBV4-3 and TRBJ2-7; perhaps TRBD1 as D (6 bases). This CDR3 is 16 amino acids long. Per germline, CDR1 LGHNA and CDR2 YSLEER. V was trimmed by 0 bases and J by 5 bases, leaving 17 bases between them. Written as DNA, the CDR3 is TGCGCCAGCAGCCAAGATCAGGGGAGAGGGTACGACGAGCAGTACTTC. Encoded protein: CASSQDQGRGYDEQYF.

In regard to this clone: Other DNA sequences within the sample encode an identical CDR3. The V gene is TRBV7-2, the J gene TRBJ1-5, with 8 bases matching TRBD1. The V and J ends lost 2 bases and 5 bases, in that order; junction bases with no gene match: 5. CDR3 length equals 15 residues. Germline V gene lookup returns CDR1 SGHTA and CDR2 FQGNSA. The CDR3 region has the DNA TGTGCCAGCAGCTTACGGACAGGGCGGGATCAGCCCCAGCATTTT. Protein: CASSLRTGRDQPQHF.

The V and J genes are TRBV4-2 and TRBJ2-2, with TRBD2 matching 11 bases. The CDR3 is 18 residues long. V was clipped by 0 bases and J by 2 bases; unmatched bases: 5. Germline loops: CDR1 LGHNA, CDR2 YNFKEQ. CDR3 sequence: CASSQDTLAGVNTGELFF. DNA for the CDR3: TGTGCCAGCAGCCAAGATACACTAGCGGGGGTCAACACCGGGGAGCTGTTTTTT.